Listed below are T cell receptor beta chains from one sample, sequenced in a study of cytomegalovirus exposure and HLA in healthy donors. Data came from immunoSEQ multiplex PCR; TCRdb stores just in-frame clones and leaves some out. In the table there are around 270,000 clones, 80% of which are singletons. What was sequenced was PBMCs. These receptors were obtained from a girl aged 2 to 10 in good health and CMV-seronegative. Each CDR3 is given with its conserved first and last residue. A D gene is named only where the DNA matches it firmly. Where a row states a size, it is once, few, many or the class of an expanded clone; other rows omit it.

>TRBV5-1|TRBJ1-6|.|TRBD1
CASSLSTGGSPLHF
TGCGCCAGCAGCTTGTCTACAGGGGGCTCACCCCTCCACTTT
>TRBV5-6|TRBJ2-1|once|TRBD2
CASSLFPSGRYYNEQFF
TGTGCCAGCAGCCTATTTCCCAGCGGGAGGTACTACAATGAGCAGTTCTTC
>TRBV7-7|TRBJ2-1|.|TRBD1
CASSLKPGQDDEQFF
TGTGCCAGCAGCTTAAAGCCGGGACAGGACGATGAGCAGTTCTTC
>TRBV13|TRBJ1-2|once|.
CASSLGQDSYGYTF
TGTGCCAGCAGCTTAGGCCAAGACAGTTATGGCTACACCTTC
>TRBV29-1|TRBJ2-5|once|TRBD1
CSVGQGLETQYF
TGCAGCGTGGGACAGGGGTTAGAGACCCAGTACTTC
>TRBV5-6|TRBJ2-7|.|.
CASNKRSGDLQQYF
TGTGCCAGCAACAAGCGGTCAGGGGACCTCCAGCAGTACTTC
>TRBV9|TRBJ2-5|.|TRBD2
CASTQGLAGAYQETQYF
TGTGCCAGCACCCAAGGACTAGCGGGGGCCTACCAAGAGACCCAGTACTTC
>TRBV5-1|TRBJ1-1|few|.
CASSLGGEEAFF
TGCGCCAGCAGCTTGGGGGGCGAAGAAGCTTTCTTT
>TRBV11-1|TRBJ1-6|.|TRBD1
CASSLGTGYNSPLHF
TGTGCCAGCAGCTTAGGGACAGGATATAATTCACCCCTCCACTTT
>TRBV6-5|TRBJ1-5|.|TRBD1
CASSPPGGRQPQHF
TGTGCCAGCAGTCCCCCAGGGGGTCGTCAGCCCCAGCATTTT
>TRBV6-1|TRBJ1-1|few|.
CASSEDRSYTEAFF
TGTGCCAGCAGTGAAGACCGCAGTTACACTGAAGCTTTCTTT
>TRBV19|TRBJ2-1|.|.
CASSIRGLLNEQFF
TGTGCCAGTAGTATCAGGGGCCTTCTCAATGAGCAGTTCTTC
>TRBV27|TRBJ1-1|.|.
CASSFSGGHTEAFF
TGTGCCAGCAGTTTCTCCGGGGGGCACACTGAAGCTTTCTTT
>TRBV7-6|TRBJ2-5|once|TRBD1
CASSPRGGRETQYF
TGTGCCAGCAGCCCCCGAGGGGGCAGAGAGACCCAGTACTTC
>TRBV7-9|TRBJ2-1|.|TRBD2
CSSRRQGLAGGSYYNEQFF
TGTTCCAGCAGAAGACAGGGACTAGCGGGAGGGAGCTACTACAATGAGCAGTTCTTC
>TRBV5-1|TRBJ1-2|.|.
CASSRGQNYGYTF
TGCGCCAGCAGCAGAGGACAGAACTATGGCTACACCTTC
>TRBV28|TRBJ2-7|.|.
CASSNIAVIEQYF
TGTGCCAGCAGCAATATAGCGGTCATCGAGCAGTACTTC
>TRBV30|TRBJ1-2|.|.
CAWSLGQTQNYGYTF
TGTGCCTGGAGCCTGGGACAAACACAGAACTATGGCTACACCTTC
>TRBV5-1|TRBJ1-5|.|.
CASSLLIGRDNQPQHF
TGCGCCAGCAGCTTATTGATTGGGAGGGACAATCAGCCCCAGCATTTT
>TRBV2|TRBJ1-5|.|.
CASSRDSNQPQHF
TGTGCCAGCAGCCGGGATAGCAATCAGCCCCAGCATTTT
>TRBV7-6|TRBJ2-7|.|TRBD2
CASSSTSGATYEQYF
TGTGCCAGCAGCTCGACTAGCGGGGCTACCTACGAGCAGTACTTC
>TRBV7-6|TRBJ2-7|.|.
CASSLARRGRSSYEQYF
TGTGCCAGCAGCTTAGCCCGTCGGGGGAGAAGCTCCTACGAGCAGTACTTC
>TRBV29-1|TRBJ2-3|.|.
CSVEGRADTQYF
TGCAGCGTTGAAGGCAGGGCAGATACGCAGTATTTT
>TRBV30|TRBJ1-1|.|.
CAWSVPTMGLGMNTEAFF
TGTGCCTGGAGTGTACCAACGATGGGGCTGGGGATGAACACTGAAGCTTTCTTT
>TRBV13|TRBJ1-6|few|.
CASGGGASPLHF
TGTGCCAGCGGAGGAGGGGCTTCACCCCTCCACTTT
>TRBV18|TRBJ1-4|.|.
CASSPKGDEKLFF
TGTGCCAGCTCCCCCAAGGGGGATGAAAAACTGTTTTTT
>TRBV1|TRBJ2-3|once|.
CTSSQERQRGAGPSTDTQYF
TGCACCAGCAGCCAAGAGAGGCAGCGGGGGGCAGGGCCGAGCACAGATACGCAGTATTTT
>TRBV9|TRBJ2-6|.|.
CASSVGGAGANVLTF
TGTGCCAGCAGCGTAGGGGGGGCTGGGGCCAACGTCCTGACTTTC
>TRBV13|TRBJ2-1|.|.
CASSLWGSSRSNEQFF
TGTGCCAGCAGCTTATGGGGCAGCTCGCGAAGCAATGAGCAGTTCTTC
>TRBV6-6|TRBJ1-1|.|.
CASSYYQGTSTEAFF
TGTGCCAGCAGTTACTACCAGGGAACGAGCACTGAAGCTTTCTTT
>TRBV6-5|TRBJ2-7|.|TRBD1
CASSYSMDRGWEQYF
TGTGCCAGCAGTTACTCAATGGACAGGGGGTGGGAGCAGTACTTC
>TRBV5-6|TRBJ2-2|.|.
CASGRGNTGELFF
TGTGCCAGCGGCAGGGGGAACACCGGGGAGCTGTTTTTT
>TRBV7-6|TRBJ2-3|few|TRBD2
CASSQSGSFDTQYF
TGTGCCAGCAGCCAAAGCGGGAGTTTTGATACGCAGTATTTT
>TRBV12-5|TRBJ1-1|few|.
CASGLTRNTEAFF
TGTGCTAGTGGTCTCACACGAAACACTGAAGCTTTCTTT
>TRBV6-4|TRBJ1-1|.|TRBD1
CASSERTGVEAFF
TGTGCCAGCAGTGAAAGGACAGGGGTTGAAGCTTTCTTT
>TRBV2|TRBJ2-6|.|.
CAKTDGIRGANVLTF
TGTGCCAAAACGGACGGGATCCGAGGGGCCAACGTCCTGACTTTC
>TRBV7-9|TRBJ1-5|.|TRBD1
CASSQTGESQPQHF
TGTGCCAGCAGTCAAACAGGGGAATCCCAGCCCCAGCATTTT